This record concerns one T cell receptor beta chain sequence. CDR3 and TCR beta VDJ profiling relied on a genomic DNA template. TCRdb itself ran the reads through MiXCR, one entry per CDR3 protein. Of roughly 240,000 distinct CDR3 sequences in the sample, 45% to 50% were seen once. An expansion of CD8+CD57+ cells by flow cytometry had been shown in patients chosen for sequencing. The source of the sample is a study of CD8+CD57+ T cells in acquired aplastic anemia. Per the germline V gene, CDR1 is LNHDA and CDR2 is SQIVND (reference sequence). V lost 3 bases to trimming and J lost 6 bases; unmatched junction nucleotides: 9. The CDR3 is 15 residues long.

The material sequenced was sorted CD4+, CD8+, or CD8+CD57+ T cells (not recorded which) from PBMCs. The receptor was isolated from a human donor with aplastic anemia. V and J are TRBV19 and TRBJ2-7; the match to TRBD1 covers 9 bases. Written as DNA, the CDR3 is TGTGCCAGTAGTATTTCGGGACAGGGTTCAAGCGAGCAGTACTTC. Residues: CASSISGQGSSEQYF.